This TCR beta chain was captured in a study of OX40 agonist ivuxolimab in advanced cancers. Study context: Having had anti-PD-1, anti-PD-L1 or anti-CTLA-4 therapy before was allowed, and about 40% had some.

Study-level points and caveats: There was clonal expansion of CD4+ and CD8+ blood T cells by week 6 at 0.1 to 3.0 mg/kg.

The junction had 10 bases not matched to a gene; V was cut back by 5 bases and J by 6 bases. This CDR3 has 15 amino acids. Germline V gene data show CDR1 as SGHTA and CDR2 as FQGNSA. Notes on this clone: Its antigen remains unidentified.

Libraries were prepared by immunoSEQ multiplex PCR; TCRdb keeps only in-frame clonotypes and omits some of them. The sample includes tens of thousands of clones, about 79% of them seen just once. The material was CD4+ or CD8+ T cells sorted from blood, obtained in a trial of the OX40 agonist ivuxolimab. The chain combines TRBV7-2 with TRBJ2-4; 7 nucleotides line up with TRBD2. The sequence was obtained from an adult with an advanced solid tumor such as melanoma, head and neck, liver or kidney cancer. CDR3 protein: CASSILAGVGNIQYF. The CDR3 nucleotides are TGTGCCAGCAGCATCTTGGCGGGGGTCGGAAACATTCAGTACTTC.